This TCR beta chain appears in the sequencing data of a study of cytomegalovirus exposure and HLA in healthy donors. Notes on this clone: The antigen remains unidentified.

Looked up from germline, CDR1 is LNHDA and CDR2 is SQIVND (reference sequence). Trimming shortened V by 3 bases and J by 2 bases, and 7 bases separated the two germline ends. The CDR3 totals 13 residues. Study-wide results and caveats: Later genetic work tied a missense DCLRE1C variant to beta-chain V and J trimming. The authors excluded some V segments, including TRBV6-2 and TRBV6-3, as indistinguishable. The authors listed around 150 TCR beta chains as cytomegalovirus-associated.

Primers for the PCR totalled 60 Vbeta and 13 Jbeta. The repertoire was sequenced with immunoSEQ multiplex PCR; TCRdb's copy has only in-frame clones and lacks some. The table records about 160,000 clones, 80% of them present only once. This clonotype originated in a man younger than 35 in good health and CMV-seropositive. Sequencing input: PBMCs. V gene TRBV19 combines with J gene TRBJ2-5; weak D call: TRBD1 (5 bases). The CDR3 spells CASSIRQQETQYF. DNA of the CDR3: TGTGCCAGTAGTATTAGACAGCAAGAGACCCAGTACTTC.